What follows are 16 T cell receptor beta chains derived from one specimen sequenced in a study of blood T cell repertoires in COVID-19. Here immunoSEQ multiplex PCR was the method, and the copy in TCRdb shows in-frame clones only, minus some. The sample has about 240,000 clones, around 89% seen once; the top ten hold around 4%. Sequences were obtained from PBMCs or T cells enriched from blood (not recorded which). These receptors originate from a woman aged 25 to 39 who had recovered from COVID-19.

This chain joins TRBV28 and TRBJ2-7; D ambiguous. The CDR3 extends over 17 amino acids. Germline V lookup: CDR1 MDHEN, CDR2 SYDVKM. The ends were cut back, 3 bases at V and 0 bases at J, with 18 bases in the middle. The CDR3 DNA follows: TGTGCCAGCAGTTTCCCTAGTTTAGATCTTACCTCCTACGAGCAGTACTTC. It translates to CASSFPSLDLTSYEQYF. The whole variable domain, remainder taken from reference TRBV28 and TRBJ2-7, is DVKVTQSSRYLVKRTGEKVFLECVQDMDHENMFWYRQDPGLGLRLIYFSYDVKMKEKGDIPEGYSVSREKKERFSLILESASTNQTSMYLCASSFPSLDLTSYEQYFGPGTRLTVT.

This rearrangement joins TRBV27 to TRBJ2-1, with 9 nucleotides matching TRBD2. The junction had 18 bases not matched to a gene; V was cut back by 2 bases and J by 10 bases. CDR3 length: 18 amino acids. CDR1 MNHEY and CDR2 SMNVEV come from the germline V gene (reference sequence). CDR3 protein: CASSLPEREDRNPREQFF. The CDR3 bases are TGTGCCAGCAGTTTACCCGAGCGGGAGGACCGAAATCCGCGGGAGCAGTTCTTC.

The CDR3 region is CASGEQGPKTEAFF. As DNA, the CDR3 is TGTGCCAGCGGGGAACAGGGGCCAAAGACTGAAGCTTTCTTT. This chain connects TRBV25-1 to TRBJ1-1, with 7 bases lining up with TRBD1. Germline CDR1 MGHDK, CDR2 SYGVNS. Trimming at V came to 8 bases and at J to 5 bases, leaving 11 bases not matched to a gene. This CDR3 has 14 residues.

This chain uses TRBV7-6 with TRBJ2-1, with D perhaps TRBD2 (5 bases). Germline V CDR1 and CDR2: SGHVS, FNYEAQ. V shed 5 bases and J shed 6 bases, with 11 bases lying between them. This CDR3 has 13 residues. This chain's CDR3 is CASSPRVSNEQFF. DNA of the CDR3: TGTGCCAGCAGCCCGCGGGTGAGCAATGAGCAGTTCTTC.

J is TRBJ2-7 and V is TRBV5-1; TRBD2 matches 8 bases. This CDR3 is built from 15 residues. Trimming removed 3 bases from V and 6 bases from J; junction bases left unmatched: 11. CDR1 and CDR2 from the germline V gene are SGHRS and YFSETQ. CDR3 region: CASSSGDSGTREQYF. DNA of the CDR3: TGCGCCAGCAGCTCCGGGGATAGCGGGACGCGCGAGCAGTACTTC.

J is TRBJ2-3 and V is TRBV7-6; 13 positions agree with TRBD2. Per germline, CDR1 SGHVS and CDR2 FNYEAQ. The ends lost 5 bases at V and 2 bases at J; junction bases unmatched: 4. The CDR3 has 16 amino acids. CDR3 loop: CASSRTSGRVTDTQYF. The CDR3 DNA sequence: TGTGCCAGCAGCCGAACTAGCGGGAGGGTCACAGATACGCAGTATTTT. The variable domain in full, with the rest retrieved from reference TRBV7-6 and TRBJ2-3, is GAGVSQSPRYKVTKRGQDVALRCDPISGHVSLYWYRQALGQGPEFLTYFNYEAQQDKSGLPNDRFSAERPEGSISTLTIQRTEQRDSAMYRCASSRTSGRVTDTQYFGPGTRLTVL.

Of note for this clone: This sample includes further DNA sequences coding for the same CDR3. CDR3 region: CASSLDRGHEQYF. The CDR3 nucleotides are TGTGCCAGCAGCTTGGACAGGGGCCACGAGCAGTACTTC. The V call is TRBV5-4, the J call TRBJ2-7; 7 bases agree with TRBD1. The V gene's germline CDR1 is SGHNT and CDR2 YYREEE (reference sequence). The CDR3 totals 13 residues. The junction had 2 bases not matched to a gene; V was cut back by 0 bases and J by 5 bases.

The CDR3: CASSGQGGPDTQYF. For the CDR3, the DNA is TGTGCCAGCAGTGGGCAGGGGGGACCAGATACGCAGTATTTT. The J gene is TRBJ2-3, the V gene TRBV25-1; a weak D match, TRBD1 (7 bases). This CDR3 region has 14 residues. V was cut by 4 bases and J by 4 bases, with 12 bases left in between. Germline values: CDR1 MGHDK, CDR2 SYGVNS. Complete variable domain (other parts from reference TRBV25-1 and TRBJ2-3): EADIYQTPRYLVIGTGKKITLECSQTMGHDKMYWYQQDPGMELHLIHYSYGVNSTEKGDLSSESTVSRIRTEHFPLTLESARPSHTSQYLCASSGQGGPDTQYFGPGTRLTVL.

The V and J genes are TRBV6-6 and TRBJ1-3, with unresolved D. The CDR3 is 15 residues long. Germline lookup yields CDR1 MNHNY and CDR2 SVGAGI (reference sequence). V was pared by 6 bases and J by 1 base, with 13 bases between. CDR3 DNA sequence: TGTGCCAGCAGCCGCGACGGGAGTTCTGGAAACACCATATATTTT. It translates to CASSRDGSSGNTIYF.

The chain has TRBV4-2 and TRBJ2-5; unclear D gene. This CDR3 is built from 13 residues. V lost 4 bases and J lost 5, with 11 bases in between. Germline lookup yields CDR1 LGHNA and CDR2 YNFKEQ. CDR3 coding DNA: TGTGCCAGCAGCCTCGCTGTCGAGGAGACCCAGTACTTC. This translates into CASSLAVEETQYF.

The chain employs TRBV4-3 and TRBJ1-5; D is unresolved. V was clipped by 0 bases and J by 0 bases, with 6 bases between them. CDR1 and CDR2 (germline): LGHNA, YSLEER. The CDR3 spans 15 residues. CDR3: CASSQDRNSNQPQHF. The CDR3 nucleotides read TGCGCCAGCAGCCAAGACAGAAATAGCAATCAGCCCCAGCATTTT.

The V and J genes are TRBV7-3 and TRBJ2-5; the match to TRBD1 covers 11 bases. The CDR3 covers 16 residues. V lost 5 bases to trimming and J lost 4 bases; unmatched junction nucleotides: 9. The germline V gene encodes CDR1 SGHTA and CDR2 FQGTGA. CDR3 bases: TGTGCCAGCAGCCCATCGGGGACAGGGGGAAGAGAGACCCAGTACTTC. Translated, it gives CASSPSGTGGRETQYF.

V usage is TRBV2 and J usage is TRBJ2-7; D is uncertain. CDR1 is SNHLY and CDR2 is FYNNEI in the germline V gene. CDR3 length equals 14 residues. Trimming removed 5 bases from V and 0 bases from J, with 11 bases in between. CDR3 amino acids: CASSPAASSYEQYF. CDR3 in DNA: TGTGCCAGCAGTCCAGCAGCGAGCTCCTACGAGCAGTACTTC.

The J gene is TRBJ1-2, the V gene TRBV10-3, with D possibly being TRBD1 (6 bases). V was clipped by 8 bases and J by 8 bases, with 18 bases between them. This CDR3 contains 13 residues. The V gene's germline CDR1 is ENHRY and CDR2 SYGVKD. CDR3 DNA: TGTGCCATCCGAACCGGGGGGCGCGAAGGCTACACCTTC. Its protein is CAIRTGGREGYTF.

The chain joins TRBV12-3 or TRBV12-4 to TRBJ1-4, with D maybe TRBD1 (6 bases). V lost 3 bases and J 8 bases, leaving 7 bases between the germline ends. This CDR3 has 12 residues. CDR3 sequence: CASSLRGEKLFF. The CDR3 bases are TGTGCCAGCAGTTTGAGGGGGGAAAAACTGTTTTTT.

This chain connects TRBV28 to TRBJ1-6, with a possible D match to TRBD1 (6 bases). The germline V gene encodes CDR1 MDHEN and CDR2 SYDVKM. Trimming took 4 bases from V and 9 from J, leaving 13 bases between them. The CDR3 has 14 amino acids. In DNA, the CDR3 is TGTGCCAGCAGTTACGACAGGTCGGGTTCACCCCTCCACTTT. Translating it yields CASSYDRSGSPLHF.